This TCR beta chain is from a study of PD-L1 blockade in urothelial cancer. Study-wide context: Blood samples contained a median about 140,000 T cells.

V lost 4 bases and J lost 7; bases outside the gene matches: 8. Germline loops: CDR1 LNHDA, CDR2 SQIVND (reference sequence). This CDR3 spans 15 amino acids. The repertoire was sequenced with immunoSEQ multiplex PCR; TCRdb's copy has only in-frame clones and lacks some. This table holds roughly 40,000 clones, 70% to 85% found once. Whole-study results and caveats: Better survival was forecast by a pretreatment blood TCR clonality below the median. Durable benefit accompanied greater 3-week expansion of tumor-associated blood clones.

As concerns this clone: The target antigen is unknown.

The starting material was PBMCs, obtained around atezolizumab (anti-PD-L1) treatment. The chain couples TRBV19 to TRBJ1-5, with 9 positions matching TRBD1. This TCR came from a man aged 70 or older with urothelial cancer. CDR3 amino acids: CASSTTGTGQQPQHF. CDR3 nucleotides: TGTGCCAGTAGTACTACCGGGACAGGGCAACAGCCCCAGCATTTT.